These 2 T cell receptor beta chains came from one sample sequenced in a study of OX40 agonist ivuxolimab in advanced cancers. Sequencing used immunoSEQ multiplex PCR; TCRdb keeps in-frame clones, though not all of them. The data show 60,000 or so clones, just over 85% seen once. The material was CD4+ or CD8+ T cells sorted from blood, obtained in a trial of the OX40 agonist ivuxolimab. Receptors were obtained from an adult with an advanced solid tumor such as melanoma, head and neck, liver or kidney cancer.

The chain combines TRBV7-2 with TRBJ1-3; 9 positions match TRBD1. CDR1 and CDR2 from the germline V gene are SGHTA and FQGNSA. This CDR3 contains 16 residues. Losses at the gene ends were 6 bases for V and 2 bases for J; bases not matched to a gene: 8. CDR3 coding DNA: TGTGCCAGCAGTTCGACAGGGGGATCAGCTGGAAACACCATATATTTT. This encodes CASSSTGGSAGNTIYF.

In this sample, this clone is medium-sized. The J gene is TRBJ1-1, the V gene TRBV7-3, with TRBD1 matching 7 bases. Germline assignment: CDR1 SGHTA and CDR2 FQGTGA. Unmatched junction bases numbered 6, after V lost 5 bases and J lost 0 bases. The CDR3 runs to 15 residues. The DNA for the CDR3 is TGTGCCAGCAGCCGCTGGGACAGCATGAACACTGAAGCTTTCTTT. Protein: CASSRWDSMNTEAFF.